This TCR beta chain was documented in a study of CD8 T cells in ankylosing spondylitis. Germline V gene sequence: CDR1 SGHVS, CDR2 FNYEAQ. The CDR3 sequence is 13 residues long. The V and J ends lost 5 bases and 6 bases, in that order; junction bases with no gene match: 2. Molecular-barcoded quantitative 5'-RACE produced these TCR beta libraries. MiXCR was run by TCRdb on the 5' RACE reads, yielding one entry per CDR3 protein. The sample lists 100,000 to 150,000 distinct CDR3 sequences; 15% to 20% were seen once. Regarding the study as a whole: Some of the motif variants had earlier been found in reactive arthritis patients' fluid and blood. Within peripheral blood, clones linked to disease were CD8+ and relatively rare. Blood from ankylosing spondylitis patients appeared to carry a characteristic eight-variant TCR beta motif. Reportedly, significant enrichment of disease-linked clones occurred in matched ankylosing spondylitis synovial fluid.

This clonotype appeared a few times. Its antigen remains unidentified. This receptor was taken from a male donor with ankylosing spondylitis. Sample: blood, either unsorted or a sorted T cell fraction (not recorded which). This chain links TRBV7-6 with TRBJ2-2; 8 nucleotides line up with TRBD1. CDR3 DNA sequence: TGTGCCAGCAGCAAACAGGGGGCCGGGGAGCTGTTTTTT. Translation: CASSKQGAGELFF.